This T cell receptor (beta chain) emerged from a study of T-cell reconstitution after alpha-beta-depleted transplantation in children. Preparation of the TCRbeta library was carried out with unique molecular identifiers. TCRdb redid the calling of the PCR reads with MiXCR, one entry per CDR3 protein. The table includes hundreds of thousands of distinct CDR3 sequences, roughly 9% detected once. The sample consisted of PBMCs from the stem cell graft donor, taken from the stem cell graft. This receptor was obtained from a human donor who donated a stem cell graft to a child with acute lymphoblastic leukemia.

CDR3 protein: CASSFDTGGTRRGTEAFF. The CDR3 coding sequence is TGCGCCAGCAGCTTTGATACTGGAGGGACTCGTCGAGGTACTGAAGCTTTCTTT. The gene calls are TRBV5-1 and TRBJ1-1; perhaps TRBD1 as D (5 bases). This CDR3 contains 18 residues. Germline CDR1 and CDR2: SGHRS and YFSETQ. Trimming stripped 2 bases from V and 5 bases from J, with 25 bases between.